This entry concerns a single T cell receptor (beta chain). The antigen remains undetermined. These data originate in a study of monozygotic twins with inflammatory bowel disease. Study-level findings and limits: Extra variability in the repertoires of patients may have come from differing immunosuppressive treatments.

Germline CDR1 SQVTM, CDR2 ANQGSEA. The CDR3 length is 13 residues. With the 5' RACE reads reprocessed, TCRdb shows one record per CDR3 protein and no DNA. Its table records over 100,000 distinct CDR3 sequences. Sequencing was done on a sample of blood. This chain links TRBV29-1 with TRBJ1-1; TCRdb names TRBD1, which stays unverified in the absence of DNA. The TCR sequence derives from a human donor with ulcerative colitis or Crohn's disease, or a healthy co-twin of an affected twin (not recorded which). CDR3 sequence: CGVADRENTEAFF.